Listed below are T cell receptor beta chains from one sample, sequenced in a study of CD8+CD57+ T cells in acquired aplastic anemia. TCRdb fed the reads into MiXCR, producing one record per CDR3 protein. The sample has around 79,000 distinct CDR3 sequences, around 70% seen once. Material: sorted CD4+, CD8+, or CD8+CD57+ T cells (not recorded which) from PBMCs. The receptors stem from a human donor with aplastic anemia. Each CDR3 is given with its conserved first and last residue. The order of the fields is clone size, V gene, J gene, D gene, CDR3 DNA, CDR3 protein. D genes are given only for firm matches. A clone size is listed for some rows: how often the clone was seen (once, few, many), or a class if it is expanded.

clone_size: -; v_call: TRBV19; j_call: TRBJ2-3; d_call: TRBD2; cdr3_nt: TGTGCCAGCCATGGGACTAGCGTAGCTAGCACAGATACGCAGTATTTT; cdr3_aa: CASHGTSVASTDTQYF
clone_size: once; v_call: TRBV24-1; j_call: TRBJ2-5; d_call: -; cdr3_nt: TGTGCCACCAGTGGGGACTCGCGGACCCAGTACTTC; cdr3_aa: CATSGDSRTQYF
clone_size: few; v_call: TRBV11-3; j_call: TRBJ2-3; d_call: -; cdr3_nt: TGTGCCAGCAGCGGACCCCCGGGACGTGCAGATACGCAGTATTTT; cdr3_aa: CASSGPPGRADTQYF
clone_size: many; v_call: TRBV12-3/TRBV12-4; j_call: TRBJ2-1; d_call: TRBD2; cdr3_nt: TGTGCCAGCAGTTTGCCGGGACTAGCGGCCTACAATGAGCAGTTCTTC; cdr3_aa: CASSLPGLAAYNEQFF
clone_size: once; v_call: TRBV19; j_call: TRBJ1-5; d_call: TRBD1; cdr3_nt: TGTGCCAGTAATTCAGACAGGGGGACCAATCAGCCCCAGCATTTT; cdr3_aa: CASNSDRGTNQPQHF
clone_size: -; v_call: TRBV20-1; j_call: TRBJ2-1; d_call: -; cdr3_nt: TGCAGTGCCCCGGCGGGCAGCCGAGAGCAGTTCTTC; cdr3_aa: CSAPAGSREQFF
clone_size: once; v_call: TRBV10-3; j_call: TRBJ1-3; d_call: TRBD1; cdr3_nt: TGTGCCATCAGTGGGACAGGGGGTACGGACACCATATATTTT; cdr3_aa: CAISGTGGTDTIYF
clone_size: -; v_call: TRBV2; j_call: TRBJ2-3; d_call: TRBD1; cdr3_nt: TGTGCCAGCAGTATTCCGGGACAGACCACAGATACGCAGTATTTT; cdr3_aa: CASSIPGQTTDTQYF
clone_size: -; v_call: TRBV19; j_call: TRBJ2-1; d_call: -; cdr3_nt: TGTGCCAGTAGTATTAGCTTTGAGGCCCACAATGAGCAGTTCTTC; cdr3_aa: CASSISFEAHNEQFF
clone_size: -; v_call: TRBV2; j_call: TRBJ1-4; d_call: -; cdr3_nt: TGTGCCAGCAGGCCTCCGGGAGCTAGTATAGAAAAACTGTTTTTT; cdr3_aa: CASRPPGASIEKLFF
clone_size: -; v_call: TRBV15; j_call: TRBJ2-3; d_call: -; cdr3_nt: TGTGCCACCAGCAGAGATCGAAGGGGGAGCACAGATACGCAGTATTTT; cdr3_aa: CATSRDRRGSTDTQYF
clone_size: -; v_call: TRBV6-5; j_call: TRBJ1-6; d_call: -; cdr3_nt: TGTGCCAGCAGTCCCAGCCTCAGCACCTCACCCCTCCACTTT; cdr3_aa: CASSPSLSTSPLHF
clone_size: -; v_call: TRBV30; j_call: TRBJ2-1; d_call: -; cdr3_nt: TGTGCCTGGGGCCGGGGGGCTAACAATGAGCAGTTCTTC; cdr3_aa: CAWGRGANNEQFF